This passage covers 18 T cell receptor beta chains from one sample sequenced in a study of molecular identifiers for immune sequencing clone quantification. Each CDR3 protein is one row after TCRdb ran MiXCR on the PCR reads. This table has roughly 300,000 distinct CDR3 sequences, roughly a quarter appearing once. Sequencing was performed on naive CD8+ T cells from blood, with Jurkat cell RNA spiked in. Regarding subset: FACS-sorted CD8+CD4-CCR7+CD45RA+ naive T cells. Source of these receptors: a human donor in good health. Some libraries in this study had Jurkat cell RNA spiked in.

The table lists this clonotype with a few counts. The gene calls are TRBV20-1 and TRBJ2-7; TRBD2 agrees at 13 bases. Germline CDR1 DFQATT, CDR2 SNEGSKA (reference sequence). CDR3 length equals 15 residues. V dropped 3 bases and J dropped 7; count of bases not matched to a gene: 9. The CDR3 spells CSARGGTSGIREQYF. In DNA, the CDR3 is TGCAGTGCTAGGGGGGGGACTAGCGGGATCCGAGAGCAGTACTTC.

This sequence joins TRBV29-1 and TRBJ2-1; no firm D call. From germline, CDR1 is SQVTM and CDR2 ANQGSEA. V was clipped by 6 bases and J by 9 bases, with 27 bases between them. CDR3 length: 16 amino acids. CDR3 sequence (DNA): TGCAGCGTAGACCTAGAGGCGCGCCCCCGAGGCGGTGAGCAGTTCTTC. Translating it yields CSVDLEARPRGGEQFF.

The chain employs TRBV9 and TRBJ2-3, with 13 bases fitting TRBD2. CDR1 and CDR2 (germline): SGDLS, YYNGEE. The CDR3 spans 16 residues. With V trimmed by 0 bases and J by 4 bases, 2 bases remained unmatched. The CDR3 loop is CASSVGLAGGSDTQYF. In DNA, the CDR3 is TGTGCCAGCAGCGTAGGACTAGCGGGGGGATCAGATACGCAGTATTTT.

This clonotype has a handful of counts. This chain links TRBV11-2 with TRBJ2-5; D is unresolved. Trimming stripped 0 bases from V and 13 bases from J, with 12 bases between. The CDR3 consists of 12 residues. Germline values: CDR1 SGHAT, CDR2 FQNNGV. The CDR3 sequence is CASSLDQRDVYF. The CDR3 coding sequence is TGTGCCAGCAGCTTAGATCAAAGGGATGTGTACTTC. The full variable domain, completed using reference TRBV11-2 and TRBJ2-5, is EAGVAQSPRYKIIEKRQSVAFWCNPISGHATLYWYQQILGQGPKLLIQFQNNGVVDDSQLPKDRFSAERLKGVDSTLKIQPAKLEDSAVYLCASSLDQRDVYFGPGTRLLVL.

V usage is TRBV30 and J usage is TRBJ2-5; tentatively, D is TRBD1 or TRBD2 (5 bases each). The CDR3 totals 13 residues. Per germline, CDR1 GTSNPN and CDR2 SVGIG (reference sequence). In nucleotides, the CDR3 is TGTGTTGTTTTAGCGACAGACGGAGAGACCCAGTACTTC. Translating it yields CVVLATDGETQYF.

This clonotype was seen at least ten times. The chain uses TRBV7-9 and TRBJ1-2; D uncertain. The CDR3 loop spans 14 amino acids. Germline V lookup: CDR1 SEHNR, CDR2 FQNEAQ (reference sequence). The V and J ends lost 0 bases and 4 bases respectively, with 9 bases between them. The CDR3 protein is CASSLAWQIYGYTF. The DNA for the CDR3 is TGTGCCAGCAGCTTAGCGTGGCAGATCTATGGCTACACCTTC. Based on the CDR3 plus reference TRBV7-9 and TRBJ1-2, the full variable domain is DTGVSQNPRHKITKRGQNVTFRCDPISEHNRLYWYRQTLGQGPEFLTYFQNEAQLEKSRLLSDRFSAERPKGSFSTLEIQRTEQGDSAMYLCASSLAWQIYGYTFGSGTRLTVV.

In regard to this clonotype: One base away lies a much larger clone, so this may be a sequencing read error. The chain recombines TRBV9 with TRBJ2-3; 7 bases map to TRBD1. The germline gives CDR1 SGDLS, CDR2 YYNGEE. This CDR3 comprises 16 residues. Trimming at V came to 7 bases and at J to 0 bases, leaving 11 bases not matched to a gene. The CDR3 DNA sequence: TGTGCCAGCGGCGACGGACAGGTAGCTAGCACAGATACGCAGTATTTT. Protein sequence: CASGDGQVASTDTQYF.

This clonotype was found many times. The genes are TRBV28 and TRBJ2-3, with 9 bases matching TRBD1. CDR1 is MDHEN and CDR2 is SYDVKM in the germline V gene. The CDR3 is 14 amino acids. J lost 2 bases, V lost 9 bases, and 6 bases had no gene match. CDR3: CASEDRGYTDTQYF. Here the CDR3 DNA reads TGTGCCAGTGAGGACAGGGGTTACACAGATACGCAGTATTTT.

With regard to this clonotype: This clone may be a read error of a much larger clone one base away. The V call is TRBV19, the J call TRBJ1-1; D gene uncertain. Germline V CDR1 and CDR2: LNHDA, SQIVND (reference sequence). With 9 bases removed from V and 3 bases from J, the gap between germline ends came to 20 bases. The CDR3 has 15 residues. The CDR3, as DNA: TGTGCCAGCAAGCCGGTGACCGTCCTACACACTGAAGCTTTCTTT. Translated, it gives CASKPVTVLHTEAFF.

The CDR3 coding sequence is TGTGCCAGCCAAGACAGTACCTCCTACGAGCAGTACTTC. Translated: CASQDSTSYEQYF. This chain links TRBV7-9 with TRBJ2-7; perhaps TRBD1 as D (5 bases). Germline V lookup: CDR1 SEHNR, CDR2 FQNEAQ (reference sequence). Deletions cut 8 bases from V and 0 bases from J, with 11 bases between. The CDR3 loop spans 13 amino acids.

Concerning this clonotype itself: A much larger clone lies a single base off, so this may be a read error. The CDR3 sequence: CASSSAGHLNEQYF. The CDR3 nucleotides are TGCGCCAGCAGCAGCGCGGGACATCTCAACGAGCAGTACTTC. The chain recombines TRBV5-1 with TRBJ2-7; D is possibly TRBD1 or TRBD2 (6 bases each). CDR3 length: 14 residues. The V gene's germline CDR1 is SGHRS and CDR2 YFSETQ. The V end lost 4 bases, the J end lost 5 bases, and 16 bases lay between the germline ends.

This clonotype was counted between two and nine times. The chain links TRBV7-9 to TRBJ2-1, with 8 bases matching TRBD1. With V trimmed by 4 bases and J by 8 bases, 19 bases remained unmatched. This CDR3 has 18 residues. Germline V gene data show CDR1 as SEHNR and CDR2 as FQNEAQ (reference sequence). Here the CDR3 reads CASSSQGDRPPNFHEQFF. In DNA, the CDR3 is TGTGCCAGCAGCTCACAAGGGGACAGGCCCCCGAACTTCCATGAGCAGTTCTTC. Combining the CDR3 with reference TRBV7-9 and TRBJ2-1 gives the whole variable domain DTGVSQNPRHKITKRGQNVTFRCDPISEHNRLYWYRQTLGQGPEFLTYFQNEAQLEKSRLLSDRFSAERPKGSFSTLEIQRTEQGDSAMYLCASSSQGDRPPNFHEQFFGPGTRLTVL.

The V and J genes are TRBV12-3 or TRBV12-4 and TRBJ1-1; D is unclear. V was clipped by 3 bases and J by 1 base, with 12 bases between them. The CDR3 has 15 residues. The CDR3 DNA is TGTGCCAGCAGTTTTGCGGGCAAGGCGAACACTGAAGCTTTCTTT. Amino acid sequence: CASSFAGKANTEAFF.

The genes are TRBV6-5 and TRBJ1-2; D is uncertain. Germline V gene data show CDR1 as MNHEY and CDR2 as SVGAGI. V lost 6 bases to trimming and J lost 1 base, with 15 bases between them. The length of the CDR3 is 15 residues. The CDR3 DNA sequence: TGTGCCAGCAGCCAATACGAACCGGATAACTATGGCTACACCTTC. Protein: CASSQYEPDNYGYTF.

This clonotype was seen many times. The chain joins TRBV29-1 to TRBJ2-3; 10 bases are shared with TRBD2. From germline, CDR1 is SQVTM and CDR2 ANQGSEA. The CDR3 runs 20 residues. J gave up 2 bases and V 4 bases, and 21 bases lay outside the gene matches. This CDR3 is CSVVAVRTSGKPPDTDTQYF. In DNA form, the CDR3 reads TGCAGCGTTGTCGCGGTGAGAACTAGCGGGAAACCCCCTGACACAGATACGCAGTATTTT.

With regard to this clonotype: Since a much larger clone is just one base distant, this may be a read error. The genes are TRBV20-1 and TRBJ1-1, with 7 bases lining up with TRBD1. Germline assignment: CDR1 DFQATT and CDR2 SNEGSKA (reference sequence). This CDR3 has 13 residues. CDR3 protein: CSARQGEDTGAFF. The CDR3 DNA sequence: TGCAGTGCTAGACAGGGGGAGGACACTGGAGCTTTCTTT.

This clonotype has at least ten counts. The chain combines TRBV28 with TRBJ2-1; D remains unclear. This CDR3 is 15 amino acids long. Germline V gene lookup returns CDR1 MDHEN and CDR2 SYDVKM. Trimming cost V 2 bases and J 0 bases, with 8 bases left between them. The CDR3 DNA is TGTGCCAGCAGTTTAATGGGAACCTCCTACAATGAGCAGTTCTTC. Amino acid sequence: CASSLMGTSYNEQFF.

This clonotype was observed many times. In nucleotides, the CDR3 is TGTGCCACCAGTGATTTCGGAGCGAACGTGGGGGTAGAGACCCAGTACTTC. As protein: CATSDFGANVGVETQYF. V usage is TRBV24-1 and J usage is TRBJ2-5; the D call may be TRBD1 or TRBD2 (5 bases each). V was trimmed by 1 base and J by 4 bases, leaving 18 bases between them. The germline V gene has CDR1 KGHDR and CDR2 SFDVKD. There are 17 residues in the CDR3.